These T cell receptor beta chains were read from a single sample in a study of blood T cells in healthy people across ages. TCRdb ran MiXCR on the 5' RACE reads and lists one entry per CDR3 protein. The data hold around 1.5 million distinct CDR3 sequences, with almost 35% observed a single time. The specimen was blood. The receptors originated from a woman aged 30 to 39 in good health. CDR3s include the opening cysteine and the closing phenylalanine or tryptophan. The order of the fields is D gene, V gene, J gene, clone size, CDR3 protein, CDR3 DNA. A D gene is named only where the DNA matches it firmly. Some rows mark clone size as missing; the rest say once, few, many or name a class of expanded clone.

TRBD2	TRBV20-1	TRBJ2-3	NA	CSALSGTSTDTQYF	TGCAGTGCCCTTAGCGGGACTAGCACAGATACGCAGTATTTT
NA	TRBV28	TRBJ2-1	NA	CDKPVRDNEQFF	TGTGATAAGCCGGTGAGAGACAATGAGCAGTTCTTC
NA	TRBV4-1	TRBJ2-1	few	CASGNGQGYEQFF	TGCGCCAGCGGGAACGGCCAGGGATATGAGCAGTTCTTC
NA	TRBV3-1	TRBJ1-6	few	CASSQDPVPSYNSPLHF	TGTGCCAGCAGCCAAGACCCGGTACCCTCCTATAATTCACCCCTCCACTTT
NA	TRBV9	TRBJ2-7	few	CASSTWELASEQYF	TGTGCCAGCAGCACCTGGGAGCTAGCGTCGGAGCAGTACTTC
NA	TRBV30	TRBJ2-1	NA	CAWGAASYPEQFF	TGTGCCTGGGGGGCGGCGAGCTACCCTGAGCAGTTCTTC
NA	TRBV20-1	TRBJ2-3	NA	CSARSPSGARTDTQYF	TGCAGTGCTAGATCGCCCTCGGGAGCGCGCACAGATACGCAGTATTTT
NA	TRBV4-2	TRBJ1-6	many	CASSPERDSPLHF	TGTGCCAGCAGCCCCGAAAGGGATTCACCCCTCCACTTT
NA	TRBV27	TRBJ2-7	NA	CASSLRGNPPYEQYF	TGTGCCAGCAGCCTAAGGGGGAATCCCCCCTACGAGCAGTACTTC
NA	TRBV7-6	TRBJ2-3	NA	CASSLGTGATQYF	TGTGCCAGCAGCTTAGGAACGGGAGCTACGCAGTATTTT
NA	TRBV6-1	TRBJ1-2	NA	CASSEARTPWYGYTF	TGTGCCAGCAGTGAAGCGCGAACCCCGTGGTATGGCTACACCTTC
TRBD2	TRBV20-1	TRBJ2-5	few	CSARDLALAGGPGETQYF	TGCAGTGCTAGAGATTTAGCACTAGCGGGGGGGCCCGGTGAGACCCAGTACTTC
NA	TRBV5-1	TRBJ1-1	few	CASSPTGQILTRTEAFF	TGCGCCAGCAGCCCCACTGGACAGATTCTTACTCGCACTGAAGCTTTCTTT
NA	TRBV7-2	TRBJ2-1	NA	CASSRTRTEQFF	TGTGCCAGCAGCCGAACTAGGACTGAGCAGTTCTTC
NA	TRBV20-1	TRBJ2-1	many	CSAPGSYNEQFF	TGCAGTGCCCCCGGGTCGTACAATGAGCAGTTCTTC
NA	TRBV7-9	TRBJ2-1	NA	CAGSLVGVEPSYNEQFF	TGTGCCGGCAGCTTAGTTGGCGTAGAGCCCTCCTACAATGAGCAGTTCTTC
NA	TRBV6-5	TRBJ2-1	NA	CASSPGTIRGKQFF	TGTGCCAGCAGTCCAGGGACCATTCGGGGTAAGCAGTTCTTC
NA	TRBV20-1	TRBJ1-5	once	CSASWGGENNQPQHF	TGCAGTGCTAGTTGGGGGGGTGAGAACAATCAGCCCCAGCATTTT
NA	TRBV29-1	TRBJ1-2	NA	CSVEIADLCTF	TGCAGCGTTGAAATCGCAGATCTCTGCACCTTC
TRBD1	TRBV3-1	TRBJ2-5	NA	CASSQLQGSAGTQYF	TGTGCCAGCAGCCAATTACAGGGGAGTGCGGGGACCCAGTACTTC
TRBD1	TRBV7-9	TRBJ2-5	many	CASSLPGQGYEETQYF	TGTGCCAGCAGCTTACCGGGACAGGGGTATGAAGAGACCCAGTACTTC
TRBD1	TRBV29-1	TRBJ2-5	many	CSVVLGQGYQETQYF	TGCAGCGTTGTGCTCGGACAGGGTTACCAAGAGACCCAGTACTTC
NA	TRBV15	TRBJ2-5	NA	CATSRGTAQEAQYF	TGTGCCACCAGCAGAGGGACTGCTCAAGAGGCCCAGTACTTC
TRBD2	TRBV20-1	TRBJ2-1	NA	CSPKIAGGALYNEQFF	TGCAGTCCCAAAATAGCGGGGGGAGCTCTCTACAATGAGCAGTTCTTC
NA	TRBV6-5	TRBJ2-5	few	CASSARGRESETQYF	TGTGCCAGCAGTGCGAGGGGGCGGGAGTCGGAGACCCAGTACTTC
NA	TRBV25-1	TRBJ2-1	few	CATVGAYNEQFF	TGTGCCACGGTCGGGGCCTACAATGAGCAGTTCTTC
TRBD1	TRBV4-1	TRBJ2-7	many	CASSQVLGQDSSYEQYF	TGCGCCAGCAGCCAAGTACTGGGACAGGATAGCTCCTACGAGCAGTACTTC
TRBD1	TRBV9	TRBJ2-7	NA	CASSVATGEMYEQYF	TGTGCCAGCAGCGTAGCTACAGGGGAAATGTACGAGCAGTACTTC
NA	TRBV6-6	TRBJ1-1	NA	CASSSDILMTVNTEAFF	TGTGCCAGCAGCTCCGATATTCTTATGACGGTAAACACTGAAGCTTTCTTT
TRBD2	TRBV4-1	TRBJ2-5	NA	CASSHLPLAGAKGNEQYF	TGCGCCAGCAGCCACCTCCCACTAGCGGGGGCAAAAGGGAATGAGCAGTACTTC
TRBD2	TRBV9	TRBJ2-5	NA	CASSGGTSGRPSLEQYF	TGTGCCAGCAGCGGGGGGACTAGCGGGAGGCCCTCCCTGGAGCAGTACTTC
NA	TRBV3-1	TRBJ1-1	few	CASSQRGPMNTEAFF	TGTGCCAGCAGCCAACGGGGCCCCATGAACACTGAAGCTTTCTTT
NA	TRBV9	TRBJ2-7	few	CASSVGWGQSYEQYF	TGTGCCAGCAGCGTAGGTTGGGGGCAGAGCTACGAGCAGTACTTC
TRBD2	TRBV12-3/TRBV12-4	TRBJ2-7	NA	CASSPTSGRAHEQYF	TGTGCCAGCAGCCCCACTAGCGGGAGGGCCCACGAGCAGTACTTC
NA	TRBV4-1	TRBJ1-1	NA	CASSQLQGTTEAFF	TGCGCCAGCAGCCAACTGCAGGGGACCACTGAAGCTTTCTTT
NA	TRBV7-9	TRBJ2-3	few	CAGGRGGDTQYF	TGTGCCGGCGGTCGAGGGGGGGATACGCAGTATTTT